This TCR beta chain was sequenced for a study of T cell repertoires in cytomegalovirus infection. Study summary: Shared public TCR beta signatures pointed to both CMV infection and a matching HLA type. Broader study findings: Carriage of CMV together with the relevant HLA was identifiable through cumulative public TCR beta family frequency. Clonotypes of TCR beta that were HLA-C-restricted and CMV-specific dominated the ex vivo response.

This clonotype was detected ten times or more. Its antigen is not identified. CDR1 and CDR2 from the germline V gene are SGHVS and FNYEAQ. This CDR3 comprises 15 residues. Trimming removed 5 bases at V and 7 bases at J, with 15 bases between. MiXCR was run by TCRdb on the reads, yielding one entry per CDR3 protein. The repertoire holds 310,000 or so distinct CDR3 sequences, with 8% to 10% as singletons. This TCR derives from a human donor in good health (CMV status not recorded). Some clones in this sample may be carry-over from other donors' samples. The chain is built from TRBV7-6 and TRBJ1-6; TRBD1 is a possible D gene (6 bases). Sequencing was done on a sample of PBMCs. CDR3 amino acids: CASSLEQGRNSPLHF. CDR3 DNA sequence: TGTGCCAGCAGCCTCGAACAGGGAAGGAATTCACCCCTCCACTTT. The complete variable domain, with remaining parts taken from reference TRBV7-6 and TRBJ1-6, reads GAGVSQSPRYKVTKRGQDVALRCDPISGHVSLYWYRQALGQGPEFLTYFNYEAQQDKSGLPNDRFSAERPEGSISTLTIQRTEQRDSAMYRCASSLEQGRNSPLHFGNGTRLTVT.